This entry lists 26 T cell receptor beta chains sequenced from one sample in a study of a mutant IDH1 vaccine in newly diagnosed glioma (dated by TCRdb to about 2021). Library preparation used the immunoSEQ multiplex PCR assay. TCRdb obtained this table from immuneACCESS and retained in-frame rearrangements with V and J assigned. These tables miss some clones; where compared with another copy, unresolved V genes account for less than half of the shortfall, and the remainder is unexplained. The sample contains roughly 72,000 clones, 90% to 95% of them found a single time. The ten largest clonotypes hold roughly 0.5% of the sample. Their target antigens are unknown. In light of the paper, this sample's time point label describes: week 5, during vaccination. Every vaccine dose consisted of 300 ug of a 20-mer mutant IDH1 peptide in Montanide, administered subcutaneously together with topical imiquimod.

The material was PBMCs, obtained from a glioma patient whose treatment included an IDH1 peptide vaccine. Receptors originate from a woman between 45 and 60 years old with glioma.

The rearrangement links TRBV28 to TRBJ1-2; possible D gene TRBD1, 5 bases. CDR1 is MDHEN and CDR2 is SYDVKM in the germline V gene. Between the trimmed V and J ends, which lost 5 bases and 8 bases, there was a span of 9 bases. The CDR3 consists of 11 residues. CDR3: CASSAGWGYTF. The CDR3 DNA follows: TGTGCCAGCAGTGCAGGGTGGGGCTACACCTTC.

The rearrangement uses TRBV5-4 and TRBJ1-1; perhaps TRBD1 as D (5 bases). Germline values: CDR1 SGHNT, CDR2 YYREEE (reference sequence). CDR3 length: 14 amino acids. V was shortened by 1 base and J by 0 bases, with 7 bases between the two germline ends. The chain's CDR3 is CASSLTRVNTEAFF. CDR3 coding DNA: TGTGCCAGCAGCTTGACCAGGGTGAACACTGAAGCTTTCTTT.

Here the CDR3 reads CASSLGTSDIQYF. Here the CDR3 DNA reads TGTGCCAGCAGCTTGGGAACTAGCGACATTCAGTACTTC. The J gene is TRBJ2-4, the V gene TRBV5-4; 7 bases are a match to TRBD2. V lost 0 bases, J lost 8 bases, and 2 bases stayed unmatched. CDR3 length: 13 amino acids. Germline assignment: CDR1 SGHNT and CDR2 YYREEE (reference sequence).

V gene TRBV5-1 combines with J gene TRBJ1-6, with 7 bases that match TRBD1. This CDR3 spans 14 amino acids. CDR1 is SGHRS and CDR2 is YFSETQ in the germline V gene. The junction had 5 bases not matched to a gene; V was cut back by 4 bases and J by 7 bases. In DNA, the CDR3 is TGCGCCAGCAGCACCGGGACAGTAAATTCACCCCTCCACTTT. Amino acid sequence: CASSTGTVNSPLHF.

The chain has TRBV25-1 and TRBJ2-3; D is tentatively TRBD1 or TRBD2 (7 bases each). The germline gives CDR1 MGHDK, CDR2 SYGVNS. Trimming left V 8 bases short and J 1 base short, with 19 bases between. The CDR3 totals 16 residues. The CDR3 nucleotides are TGTGCCAGCTCAGGGGGTAGCGGGTTTGGCACAGATACGCAGTATTTT. It codes for CASSGGSGFGTDTQYF.

The chain couples TRBV28 to TRBJ2-1; possibly TRBD2 for D (5 bases). Trimming removed 10 bases at V and 0 bases at J, with 13 bases between. The germline CDR1 and CDR2 sequences are MDHEN and SYDVKM. CDR3 length equals 14 residues. CDR3 DNA sequence: TGTGCCACCGAGGGAGCAGGCTCCTACAATGAGCAGTTCTTC. Protein product: CATEGAGSYNEQFF.

The chain combines TRBV6-6 with TRBJ2-7; D gene unclear. V was pared by 4 bases and J by 4 bases, with 8 bases between. This CDR3 region has 12 residues. Germline V gene lookup returns CDR1 MNHNY and CDR2 SVGAGI (reference sequence). The CDR3, as DNA: TGTGCCAGCAGTTTCCTGGGGTACGAGCAGTACTTC. Translating it yields CASSFLGYEQYF.

The chain recombines TRBV6-1 with TRBJ2-2; 7 nucleotides match TRBD1. Germline loops: CDR1 MNHNS, CDR2 SASEGT. CDR3 length: 15 amino acids. The J segment lost 5 bases and the V segment lost 6 bases, leaving 9 bases of the junction unmatched. The CDR3 region is CASRDPDRATGELFF. CDR3 sequence (DNA): TGTGCCAGCAGGGACCCCGACAGGGCGACCGGGGAGCTGTTTTTT.

The rearrangement links TRBV7-8 to TRBJ2-3; 7 nucleotides align to TRBD2. Germline CDR1 reads SGHVS; CDR2 reads FQNEAQ. The CDR3 contains 14 residues. Trimming at V came to 4 bases and at J to 4 bases, leaving 5 bases not matched to a gene. CDR3 bases: TGTGCCAGCAGCTCAGCGGGGTCGGCAGATACGCAGTATTTT. Amino acids: CASSSAGSADTQYF.

The V and J genes are TRBV7-2 and TRBJ2-2, with D unclear. The V and J ends lost 3 bases and 6 bases respectively, with 2 bases between them. This CDR3 is built from 11 residues. Germline V CDR1 and CDR2: SGHTA, FQGNSA. The CDR3 DNA is TGTGCCAGCAGCTTTGCCGGGGAGCTGTTTTTT. Its protein product is CASSFAGELFF. Variable domain in full (rest from reference TRBV7-2 and TRBJ2-2): GAGVSQSPSNKVTEKGKDVELRCDPISGHTALYWYRQSLGQGLEFLIYFQGNSAPDKSGLPSDRFSAERTGGSVSTLTIQRTQQEDSAVYLCASSFAGELFFGEGSRLTVL.

This chain joins TRBV19 and TRBJ1-3; 7 bases agree with TRBD1. The CDR3 totals 13 residues. Germline V lookup: CDR1 LNHDA, CDR2 SQIVND (reference sequence). Germline trimming cut 5 bases from V and 4 bases from J; bases unmatched to any gene: 2. The CDR3 spells CASSRGQGNTIYF. Here the CDR3 DNA reads TGTGCCAGTAGTCGGGGACAGGGAAACACCATATATTTT.

The V gene is TRBV7-8, the J gene TRBJ2-1; TRBD2 matches 10 bases. The germline V gene has CDR1 SGHVS and CDR2 FQNEAQ. With 3 bases clipped from V and 3 bases from J, the junction kept 2 bases outside the gene matches. The CDR3 runs 15 residues. The CDR3 nucleotides are TGTGCCAGCAGCTTGACTAGCGGGCTCTACAATGAGCAGTTCTTC. Translating it yields CASSLTSGLYNEQFF.

This clone was detected once. This chain connects TRBV7-8 to TRBJ1-2; D is ambiguous. CDR3 length equals 15 residues. Germline V CDR1 and CDR2: SGHVS, FQNEAQ. The V end lost 1 base, the J end lost 6 bases, and 15 bases lay between the germline ends. The CDR3 region is CASSLEAAQTDGYTF. DNA of the CDR3: TGTGCCAGCAGCTTAGAGGCAGCCCAGACGGATGGCTACACCTTC.

The V call is TRBV5-1, the J call TRBJ2-3; no definite D call. This CDR3 has 14 residues. The germline V gene encodes CDR1 SGHRS and CDR2 YFSETQ. Deletions cut 1 base from V and 2 bases from J, with 8 bases between. This CDR3 reads CASSLFDSTDTQYF. CDR3 coding DNA: TGCGCCAGCAGCTTGTTCGACTCCACAGATACGCAGTATTTT.

V usage is TRBV5-4 and J usage is TRBJ1-2, with D uncertain. The germline V and J ends were trimmed by 0 bases and 5 bases, with 17 bases remaining between them. CDR1 and CDR2 (germline): SGHNT, YYREEE (reference sequence). The CDR3 sequence is 16 residues long. The CDR3 DNA follows: TGTGCCAGCAGCTTGGCCGCGGCAGATAAACTTTATGGCTACACCTTC. Its translation is CASSLAAADKLYGYTF.

The chain combines TRBV4-1 with TRBJ2-1; 9 positions agree with TRBD2. CDR1 is MGHRA and CDR2 is YSYEKL in the germline V gene. The CDR3 has 13 residues. Trimming cost V 1 base and J 8 bases; bases outside gene matches: 0. The CDR3 is CASSQVAGDEQFF. The CDR3 nucleotides are TGCGCCAGCAGCCAAGTAGCGGGGGATGAGCAGTTCTTC.

The chain is built from TRBV4-1 and TRBJ1-2; no reliable D call. The CDR3 totals 13 residues. CDR1 and CDR2 from the germline V gene are MGHRA and YSYEKL. V lost 0 bases to trimming and J lost 9 bases, with 11 bases between them. This CDR3 is CASSQDLRQSYTF. CDR3 nucleotides: TGCGCCAGCAGCCAAGATCTCAGGCAAAGCTACACCTTC.

This CDR3 is CASSFLAGVGGEQFF. The CDR3 coding sequence is TGTGCCAGCAGTTTTCTAGCGGGCGTGGGGGGGGAGCAGTTCTTC. This sequence joins TRBV27 and TRBJ2-1, with TRBD2 matching 8 bases. The ends lost 3 bases at V and 10 bases at J; junction bases unmatched: 11. Germline CDR1 and CDR2: MNHEY and SMNVEV (reference sequence). The CDR3 is 15 residues long.

The rearrangement links TRBV4-1 to TRBJ1-5; no firm D call. Germline V gene data show CDR1 as MGHRA and CDR2 as YSYEKL. V lost 1 base and J lost 0, with 7 bases in between. The CDR3 totals 15 residues. This CDR3 reads CASSQGGYSNQPQHF. The CDR3 DNA reads as TGCGCCAGCAGCCAAGGGGGATATAGCAATCAGCCCCAGCATTTT.

This rearrangement joins TRBV7-8 to TRBJ1-1, with D possibly matching TRBD1 (5 bases). The V gene lost 5 bases and the J gene lost 8 bases, with 18 bases spanning the gap. Per germline, CDR1 SGHVS and CDR2 FQNEAQ. This CDR3 comprises 14 residues. The CDR3 nucleotides read TGTGCCAGCAGCCCCGGACGGGCGAACAGGGAAGCTTTCTTT. Translation: CASSPGRANREAFF. The full variable domain, its missing parts supplied by reference TRBV7-8 and TRBJ1-1, is GAGVSQSPRYKVAKRGQDVALRCDPISGHVSLFWYQQALGQGPEFLTYFQNEAQLDKSGLPSDRFFAERPEGSVSTLKIQRTQQEDSAVYLCASSPGRANREAFFGQGTRLTVV.

The chain has TRBV28 and TRBJ2-7, with 7 bases that match TRBD1. Germline loops: CDR1 MDHEN, CDR2 SYDVKM. The CDR3 covers 15 residues. V was clipped by 7 bases and J by 4 bases; unmatched bases: 13. CDR3 amino acids: CASTTNRGLTYEQYF. CDR3 coding DNA: TGTGCCAGCACTACAAACAGGGGCCTAACATACGAGCAGTACTTC.

The chain combines TRBV11-1 with TRBJ1-4; D perhaps matches TRBD1 (5 bases). The germline V gene has CDR1 SGHAT and CDR2 FQDESV (reference sequence). The CDR3 covers 14 residues. V was shortened by 5 bases and J by 4 bases, with 11 bases between the two germline ends. CDR3 DNA: TGTGCCAGCAGCGTACCGGGACTTAATGAAAAACTGTTTTTT. This sequence encodes CASSVPGLNEKLFF.

This CDR3 reads CASSQTGSTYEQYF. Written as DNA, the CDR3 is TGTGCCAGCAGCCAGACAGGGTCTACGTACGAGCAGTACTTC. This chain connects TRBV9 to TRBJ2-7; 7 nucleotides match TRBD1. This CDR3 comprises 14 residues. After removal of 4 bases from V and 4 bases from J, the junction contained 8 bases not matched to a gene. Germline V CDR1 and CDR2: SGDLS, YYNGEE.

The genes are TRBV5-1 and TRBJ1-1, with 8 bases fitting TRBD1. This CDR3 comprises 15 residues. V was clipped by 4 bases and J by 0 bases; unmatched bases: 5. The V gene's germline CDR1 is SGHRS and CDR2 YFSETQ. CDR3 sequence reads: CASSQRTGMNTEAFF. CDR3 DNA sequence: TGCGCCAGCAGCCAACGGACAGGGATGAACACTGAAGCTTTCTTT. Together with reference TRBV5-1 and TRBJ1-1, the CDR3 gives the full variable domain: KAGVTQTPRYLIKTRGQQVTLSCSPISGHRSVSWYQQTPGQGLQFLFEYFSETQRNKGNFPGRFSGRQFSNSRSEMNVSTLELGDSALYLCASSQRTGMNTEAFFGQGTRLTVV.

The count of this clone is one. This chain links TRBV28 with TRBJ1-4; a possible D gene is TRBD1 (6 bases). Germline CDR1 and CDR2: MDHEN and SYDVKM. Trimming cost V 7 bases and J 8 bases, with 17 bases left between them. The CDR3 totals 14 residues. The CDR3, as DNA: TGTGCCAGCATAGCAACAGGGAGAGGGGAAAAACTGTTTTTT. It encodes CASIATGRGEKLFF. Full variable domain (missing parts from reference TRBV28 and TRBJ1-4): DVKVTQSSRYLVKRTGEKVFLECVQDMDHENMFWYRQDPGLGLRLIYFSYDVKMKEKGDIPEGYSVSREKKERFSLILESASTNQTSMYLCASIATGRGEKLFFGSGTQLSVL.

The rearrangement uses TRBV5-1 and TRBJ2-7; 7 bases are shared with TRBD1. Germline assignment: CDR1 SGHRS and CDR2 YFSETQ. After removal of 4 bases from V and 5 bases from J, the junction contained 15 bases not matched to a gene. The CDR3 extends over 16 amino acids. The CDR3 sequence is CASSPPTGTADDEQYF. As DNA, the CDR3 is TGCGCCAGCAGCCCACCGACAGGGACGGCGGACGACGAGCAGTACTTC.